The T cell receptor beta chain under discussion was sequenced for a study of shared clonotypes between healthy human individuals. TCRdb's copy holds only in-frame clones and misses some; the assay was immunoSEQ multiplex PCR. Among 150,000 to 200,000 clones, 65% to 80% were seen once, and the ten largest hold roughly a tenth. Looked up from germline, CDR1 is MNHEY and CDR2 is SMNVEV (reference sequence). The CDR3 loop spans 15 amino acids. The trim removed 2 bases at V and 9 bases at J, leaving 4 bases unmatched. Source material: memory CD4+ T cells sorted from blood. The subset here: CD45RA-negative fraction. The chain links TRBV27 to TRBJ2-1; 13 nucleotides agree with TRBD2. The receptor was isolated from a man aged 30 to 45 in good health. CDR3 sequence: CASSLGLAGVGEQFF. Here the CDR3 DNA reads TGTGCCAGCAGTTTAGGACTAGCGGGAGTTGGTGAGCAGTTCTTC.